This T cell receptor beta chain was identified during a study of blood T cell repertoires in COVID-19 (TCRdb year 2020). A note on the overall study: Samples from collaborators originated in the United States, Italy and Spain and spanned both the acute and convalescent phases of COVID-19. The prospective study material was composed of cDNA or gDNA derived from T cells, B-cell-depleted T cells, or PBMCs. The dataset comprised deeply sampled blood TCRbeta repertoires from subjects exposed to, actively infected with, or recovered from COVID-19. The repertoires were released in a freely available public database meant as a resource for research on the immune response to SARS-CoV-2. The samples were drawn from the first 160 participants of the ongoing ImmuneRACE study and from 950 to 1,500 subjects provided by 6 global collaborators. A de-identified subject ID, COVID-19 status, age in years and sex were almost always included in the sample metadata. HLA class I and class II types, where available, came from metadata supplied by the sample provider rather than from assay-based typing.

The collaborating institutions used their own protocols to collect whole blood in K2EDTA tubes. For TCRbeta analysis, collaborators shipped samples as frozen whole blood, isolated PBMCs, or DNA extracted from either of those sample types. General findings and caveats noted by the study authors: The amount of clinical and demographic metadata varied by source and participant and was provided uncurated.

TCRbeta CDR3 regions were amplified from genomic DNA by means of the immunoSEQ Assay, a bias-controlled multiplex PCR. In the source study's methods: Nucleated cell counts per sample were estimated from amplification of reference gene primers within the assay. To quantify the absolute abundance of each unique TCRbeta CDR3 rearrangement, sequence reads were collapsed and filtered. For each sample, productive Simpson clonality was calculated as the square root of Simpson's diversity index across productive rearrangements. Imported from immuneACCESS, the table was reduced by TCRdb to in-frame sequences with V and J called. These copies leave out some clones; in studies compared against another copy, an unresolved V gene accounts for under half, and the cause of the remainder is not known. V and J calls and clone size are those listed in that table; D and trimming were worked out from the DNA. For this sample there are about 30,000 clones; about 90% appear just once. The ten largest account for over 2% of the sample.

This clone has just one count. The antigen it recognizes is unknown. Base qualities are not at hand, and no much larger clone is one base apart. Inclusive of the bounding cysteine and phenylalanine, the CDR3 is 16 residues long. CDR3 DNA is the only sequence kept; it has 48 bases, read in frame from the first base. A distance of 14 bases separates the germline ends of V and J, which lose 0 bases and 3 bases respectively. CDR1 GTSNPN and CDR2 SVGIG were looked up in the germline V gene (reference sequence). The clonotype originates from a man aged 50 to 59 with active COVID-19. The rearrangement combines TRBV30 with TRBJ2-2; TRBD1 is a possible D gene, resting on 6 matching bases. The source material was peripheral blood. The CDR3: CAWSVPWGRDTGELFF. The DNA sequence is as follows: TGTGCCTGGAGTGTACCCTGGGGGCGCGACACCGGGGAGCTGTTTTTT.